This entry concerns a single TCR beta chain. Its antigen is still unknown. This CDR3 spans 16 amino acids. Germline V gene sequence: CDR1 LNHNV, CDR2 YYDKDF (reference sequence). V trimming: 3 bases; J trimming: 2 bases; junction bases outside the gene matches: 6. This record comes from a study of cytomegalovirus exposure and HLA in healthy donors. Findings and caveats of the study: Earlier findings revealed that most TCR beta V segments proved productive either about 87% or about 30% of the time. Later analysis identified about 18,000 TCR beta sequences associated with HLA alleles, using a false discovery rate threshold of 0.05. Later analysis reportedly placed an Asian-associated ancestry cluster below the approximately 730-donor mean in N-insertions. Information on immune exposure was restricted to one variable (CMV serostatus).

The study ran its PCR with 60 Vbeta and 13 Jbeta primers. Clones were sequenced by immunoSEQ multiplex PCR, and TCRdb holds only the in-frame ones, with some missing. Altogether over 150,000 clones are present, 55% to 70% being singletons, with the ten largest covering 2.8%. The gene calls are TRBV15 and TRBJ2-1; 8 bases fit TRBD1. The sequence was collected from a woman aged 40 to 49 in good health and CMV-seropositive. What was sequenced was PBMCs. CDR3 amino acids: CATSSRKQGAYNEQFF. CDR3 nucleotides: TGTGCCACCAGCAGCCGGAAACAGGGGGCCTACAATGAGCAGTTCTTC.